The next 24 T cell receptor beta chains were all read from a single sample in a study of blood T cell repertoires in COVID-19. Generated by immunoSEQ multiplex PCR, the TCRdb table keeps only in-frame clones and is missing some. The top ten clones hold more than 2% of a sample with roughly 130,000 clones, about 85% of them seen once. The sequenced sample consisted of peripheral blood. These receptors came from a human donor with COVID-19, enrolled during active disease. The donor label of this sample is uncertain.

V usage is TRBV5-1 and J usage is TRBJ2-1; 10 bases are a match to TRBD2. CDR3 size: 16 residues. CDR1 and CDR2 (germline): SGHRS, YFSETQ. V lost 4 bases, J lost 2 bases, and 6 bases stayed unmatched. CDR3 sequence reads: CASSLLAGRTYNEQFF. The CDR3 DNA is TGCGCCAGCAGCCTACTAGCGGGGCGTACCTACAATGAGCAGTTCTTC.

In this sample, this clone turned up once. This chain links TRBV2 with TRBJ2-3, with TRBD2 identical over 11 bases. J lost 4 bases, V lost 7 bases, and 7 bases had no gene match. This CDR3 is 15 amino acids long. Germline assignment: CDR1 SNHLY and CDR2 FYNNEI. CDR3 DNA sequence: TGTGCCAGCAAGAAGGGACTAGCGGCTCCAGATACGCAGTATTTT. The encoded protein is CASKKGLAAPDTQYF. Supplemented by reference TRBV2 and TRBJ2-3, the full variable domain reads EPEVTQTPSHQVTQMGQEVILRCVPISNHLYFYWYRQILGQKVEFLVSFYNNEISEKSEIFDDQFSVERPDGSNFTLKIRSTKLEDSAMYFCASKKGLAAPDTQYFGPGTRLTVL.

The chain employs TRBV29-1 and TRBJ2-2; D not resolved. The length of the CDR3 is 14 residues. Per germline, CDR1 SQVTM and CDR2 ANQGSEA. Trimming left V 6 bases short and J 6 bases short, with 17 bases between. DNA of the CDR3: TGCAGCGTCGAGACCCAAGGAAGCGCCGGGGAGCTGTTTTTT. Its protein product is CSVETQGSAGELFF.

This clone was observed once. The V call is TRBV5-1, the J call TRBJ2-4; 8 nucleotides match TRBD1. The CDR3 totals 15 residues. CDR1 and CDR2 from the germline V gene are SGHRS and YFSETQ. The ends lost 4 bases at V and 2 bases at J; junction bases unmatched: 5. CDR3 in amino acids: CASSAGGWTKNIQYF. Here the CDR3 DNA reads TGCGCCAGCAGCGCAGGGGGCTGGACCAAAAACATTCAGTACTTC.

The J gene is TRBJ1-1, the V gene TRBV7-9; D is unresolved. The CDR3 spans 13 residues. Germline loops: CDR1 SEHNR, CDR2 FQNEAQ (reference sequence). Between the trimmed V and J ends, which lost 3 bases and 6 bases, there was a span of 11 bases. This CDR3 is CASSFGTAAEAFF. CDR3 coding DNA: TGTGCCAGCAGCTTTGGAACGGCGGCTGAAGCTTTCTTT.

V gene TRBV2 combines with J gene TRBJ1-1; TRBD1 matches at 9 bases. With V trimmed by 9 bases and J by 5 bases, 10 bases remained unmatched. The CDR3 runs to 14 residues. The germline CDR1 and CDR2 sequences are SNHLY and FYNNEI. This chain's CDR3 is CAREETGGFTEAFF. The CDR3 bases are TGTGCCAGAGAGGAGACAGGGGGATTTACTGAAGCTTTCTTT.

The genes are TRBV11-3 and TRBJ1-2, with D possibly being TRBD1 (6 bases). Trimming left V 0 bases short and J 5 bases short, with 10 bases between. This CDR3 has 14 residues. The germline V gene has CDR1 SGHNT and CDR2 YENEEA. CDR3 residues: CASSLEGHTYGYTF. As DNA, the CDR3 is TGTGCCAGCAGCTTAGAGGGACACACATATGGCTACACCTTC. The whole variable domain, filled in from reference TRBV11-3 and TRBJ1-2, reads EAGVVQSPRYKIIEKKQPVAFWCNPISGHNTLYWYLQNLGQGPELLIRYENEEAVDDSQLPKDRFSAERLKGVDSTLKIQPAELGDSAVYLCASSLEGHTYGYTFGSGTRLTVV.

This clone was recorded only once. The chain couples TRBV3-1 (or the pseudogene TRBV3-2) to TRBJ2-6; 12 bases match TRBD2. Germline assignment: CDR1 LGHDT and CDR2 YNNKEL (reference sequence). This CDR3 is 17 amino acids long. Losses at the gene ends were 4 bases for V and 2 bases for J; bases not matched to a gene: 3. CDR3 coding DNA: TGTGCCAGCAGCCCGCGACTAGCGGGGGCTGGGGCCAACGTCCTGACTTTC. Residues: CASSPRLAGAGANVLTF.

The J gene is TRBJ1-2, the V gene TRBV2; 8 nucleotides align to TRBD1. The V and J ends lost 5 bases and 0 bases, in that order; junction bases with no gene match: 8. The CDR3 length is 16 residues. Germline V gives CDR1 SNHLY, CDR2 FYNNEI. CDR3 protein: CASSLDRGLPNYGYTF. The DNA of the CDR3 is TGTGCCAGCAGTCTAGACAGGGGTCTCCCTAACTATGGCTACACCTTC.

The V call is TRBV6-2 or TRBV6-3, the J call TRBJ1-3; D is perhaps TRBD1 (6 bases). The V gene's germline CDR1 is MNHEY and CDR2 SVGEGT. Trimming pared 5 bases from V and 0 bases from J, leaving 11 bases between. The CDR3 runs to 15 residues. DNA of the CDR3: TGTGCCAGCAGTGACGGACAGTACTCTGGAAACACCATATATTTT. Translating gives CASSDGQYSGNTIYF.

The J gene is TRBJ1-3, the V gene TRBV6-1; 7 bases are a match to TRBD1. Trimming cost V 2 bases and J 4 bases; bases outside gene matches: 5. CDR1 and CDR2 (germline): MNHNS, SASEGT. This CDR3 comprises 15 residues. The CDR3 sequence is CASSEHEGAGNTIYF. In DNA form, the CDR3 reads TGTGCCAGCAGTGAACACGAGGGGGCCGGAAACACCATATATTTT.

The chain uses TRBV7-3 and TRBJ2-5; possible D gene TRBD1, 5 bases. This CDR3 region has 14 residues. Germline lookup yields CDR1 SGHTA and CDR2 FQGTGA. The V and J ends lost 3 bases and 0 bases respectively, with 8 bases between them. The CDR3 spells CASSFSRDQETQYF. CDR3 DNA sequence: TGTGCCAGCAGCTTTTCCAGGGACCAAGAGACCCAGTACTTC.

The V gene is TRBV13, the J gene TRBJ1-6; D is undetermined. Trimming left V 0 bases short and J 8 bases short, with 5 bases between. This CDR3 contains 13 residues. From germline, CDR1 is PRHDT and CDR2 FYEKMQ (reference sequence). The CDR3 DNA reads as TGTGCCAGCAGCTTAGGGGGCGATTCACCCCTCCACTTT. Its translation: CASSLGGDSPLHF.

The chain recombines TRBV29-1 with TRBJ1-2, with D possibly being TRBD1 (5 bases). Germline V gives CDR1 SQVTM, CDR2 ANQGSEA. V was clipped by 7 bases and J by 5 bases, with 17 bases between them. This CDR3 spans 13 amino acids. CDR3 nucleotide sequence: TGCAGCGCGACAGAAATTCCGGGGTATGGCTACACCTTC. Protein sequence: CSATEIPGYGYTF.

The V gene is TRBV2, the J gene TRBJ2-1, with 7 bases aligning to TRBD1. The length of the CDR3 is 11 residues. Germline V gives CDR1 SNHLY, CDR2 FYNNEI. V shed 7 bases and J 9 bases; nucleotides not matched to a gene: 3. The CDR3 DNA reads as TGTGCCAGCAAAGGGGGCGGTGAGCAGTTCTTC. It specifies CASKGGGEQFF. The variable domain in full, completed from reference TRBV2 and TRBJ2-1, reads EPEVTQTPSHQVTQMGQEVILRCVPISNHLYFYWYRQILGQKVEFLVSFYNNEISEKSEIFDDQFSVERPDGSNFTLKIRSTKLEDSAMYFCASKGGGEQFFGPGTRLTVL.

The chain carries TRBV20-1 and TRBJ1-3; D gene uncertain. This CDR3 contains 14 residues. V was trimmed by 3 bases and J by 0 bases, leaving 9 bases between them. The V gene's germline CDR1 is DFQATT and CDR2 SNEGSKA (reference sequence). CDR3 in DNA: TGCAGTGCTAGTGCAGCGGTCTCTGGAAACACCATATATTTT. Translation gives CSASAAVSGNTIYF.

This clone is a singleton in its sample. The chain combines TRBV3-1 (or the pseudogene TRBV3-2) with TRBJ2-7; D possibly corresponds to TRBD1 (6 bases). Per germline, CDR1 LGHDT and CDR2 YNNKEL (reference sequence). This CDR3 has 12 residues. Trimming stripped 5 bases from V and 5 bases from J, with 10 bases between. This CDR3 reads CASSRGGDEQYF. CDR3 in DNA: TGTGCCAGCAGCAGAGGGGGTGACGAGCAGTACTTC.

The CDR3: CASSLGMSGGGGYGYTF. In DNA form, the CDR3 reads TGTGCCAGCAGCTTGGGCATGTCAGGGGGCGGAGGCTATGGCTACACCTTC. The V call is TRBV7-9, the J call TRBJ1-2; 8 nucleotides agree with TRBD1. The CDR3 has 17 amino acids. Trimming cost V 3 bases and J 4 bases; bases outside gene matches: 13. Per germline, CDR1 SEHNR and CDR2 FQNEAQ (reference sequence).

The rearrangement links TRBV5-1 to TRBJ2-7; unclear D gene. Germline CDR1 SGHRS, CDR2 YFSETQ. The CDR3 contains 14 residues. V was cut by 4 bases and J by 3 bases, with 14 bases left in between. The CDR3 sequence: CASSPTPEDYEQYF. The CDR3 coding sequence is TGCGCCAGCAGCCCCACGCCCGAGGACTACGAGCAGTACTTC.

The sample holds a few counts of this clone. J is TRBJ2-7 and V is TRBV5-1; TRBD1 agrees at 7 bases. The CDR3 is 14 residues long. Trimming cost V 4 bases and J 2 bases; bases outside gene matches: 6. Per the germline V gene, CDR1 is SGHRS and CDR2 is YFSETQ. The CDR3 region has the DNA TGCGCCAGCAGCGACAGGGTAGGAACCTACGAGCAGTACTTC. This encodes CASSDRVGTYEQYF.

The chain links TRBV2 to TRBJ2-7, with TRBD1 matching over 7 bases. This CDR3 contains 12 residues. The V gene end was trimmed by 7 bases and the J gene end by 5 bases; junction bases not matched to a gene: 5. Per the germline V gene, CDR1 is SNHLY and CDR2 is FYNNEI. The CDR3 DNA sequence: TGTGCCAGCAAGGGGGCGGGCGACGAGCAGTACTTC. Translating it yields CASKGAGDEQYF.

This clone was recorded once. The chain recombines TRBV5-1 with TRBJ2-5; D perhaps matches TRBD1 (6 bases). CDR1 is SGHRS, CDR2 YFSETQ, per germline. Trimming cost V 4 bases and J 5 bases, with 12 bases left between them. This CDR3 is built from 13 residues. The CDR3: CASSHGQRETQYF. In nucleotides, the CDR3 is TGCGCCAGCAGCCATGGACAGAGGGAGACCCAGTACTTC.

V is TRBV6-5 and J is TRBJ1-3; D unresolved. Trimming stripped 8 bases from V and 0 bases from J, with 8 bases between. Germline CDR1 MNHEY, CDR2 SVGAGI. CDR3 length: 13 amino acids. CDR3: CASLSASGNTIYF. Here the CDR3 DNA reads TGTGCCAGCCTATCTGCCTCTGGAAACACCATATATTTT.

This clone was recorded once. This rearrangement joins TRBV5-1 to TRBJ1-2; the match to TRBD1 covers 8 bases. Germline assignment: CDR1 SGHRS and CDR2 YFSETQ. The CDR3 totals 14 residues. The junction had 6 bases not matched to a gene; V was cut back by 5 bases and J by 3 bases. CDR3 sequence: CASSFPTGDYGYTF. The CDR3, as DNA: TGCGCCAGCAGTTTTCCGACAGGGGACTATGGCTACACCTTC.